This TCR beta chain came from a study of blood T cell repertoires in COVID-19. Whole-study context: Samples of COVID-19 (acute and convalescent) were obtained from the United States, Italy and Spain. The cDNA or gDNA used as material had been derived from T cells, B-cell-depleted T cells, or PBMCs.

Under the authors' procedure: Amplification with reference gene primers provided the estimates of nucleated cell counts. TCRdb keeps only in-frame clones here, not all; method: immunoSEQ multiplex PCR. V and J calls and clone size are as listed in that table; D and trimming were resolved from the DNA. The table records about 49,000 clones, about 70% of them present only once. This clone was detected only a few times. The trim removed 6 bases at V and 7 bases at J, leaving 4 bases unmatched. The CDR3 loop spans 14 amino acids. In germline, CDR1 is MDHEN, CDR2 SYDVKM. This clonotype originated in an older woman with acute or convalescent COVID-19. V is TRBV28 and J is TRBJ1-6; 9 positions agree with TRBD1. Sequences were obtained from peripheral blood. CDR3 coding DNA: TGTGCCAGCAGATTAGACAGGGGGAATTCACCCCTCCACTTT. It specifies CASRLDRGNSPLHF. Supplemented by reference TRBV28 and TRBJ1-6, the full variable domain reads DVKVTQSSRYLVKRTGEKVFLECVQDMDHENMFWYRQDPGLGLRLIYFSYDVKMKEKGDIPEGYSVSREKKERFSLILESASTNQTSMYLCASRLDRGNSPLHFGNGTRLTVT.